These 5 T cell receptor beta chains originate from one sample sequenced in a study of cytomegalovirus exposure and HLA in healthy donors. The PCR was carried out with 60 Vbeta primers and 13 Jbeta primers. Data came from immunoSEQ multiplex PCR; TCRdb stores just in-frame clones and leaves some out. This sample's table reports 40,000 to 60,000 clones. Sequencing used PBMCs. Receptor source: a man between 40 and 49 years old in good health and CMV-seropositive.

The chain links TRBV27 to TRBJ1-1, with 7 bases fitting TRBD1. With V trimmed by 10 bases and J by 8 bases, 13 bases remained unmatched. The CDR3 is 13 amino acids. Germline lookup yields CDR1 MNHEY and CDR2 SMNVEV (reference sequence). The CDR3 DNA reads TGTGCCAACCTTGGAGGCAGGGGGGCAGAAGCTTTCTTT. Translation gives CANLGGRGAEAFF.

The CDR3 bases are TGTGCCAGCAGCTTAGATCGGAGTCAGCCCCAGCATTTT. Translating it yields CASSLDRSQPQHF. The rearrangement links TRBV11-2 to TRBJ1-5; D is undetermined. CDR3 length equals 13 residues. In germline, CDR1 is SGHAT, CDR2 FQNNGV. The ends were cut back, 0 bases at V and 6 bases at J, with 6 bases in the middle.

The gene calls are TRBV7-2 and TRBJ2-7; 10 positions agree with TRBD1. CDR1 is SGHTA, CDR2 FQGNSA, per germline. V gave up 1 base and J gave up 1 base; unmatched junction bases: 4. The length of the CDR3 is 16 residues. CDR3 amino acids: CASSLEGTGVSYEQYF. The CDR3 DNA reads as TGTGCCAGCAGCTTAGAGGGGACAGGGGTATCCTACGAGCAGTACTTC.

This chain connects TRBV14 to TRBJ2-5; 8 bases align to TRBD1. Germline values: CDR1 SGHDN, CDR2 FVKESK. The CDR3 covers 15 residues. The V gene end was trimmed by 2 bases and the J gene end by 5 bases; junction bases not matched to a gene: 7. The CDR3 is CASSQHQGAAETQYF. The CDR3 nucleotides are TGTGCCAGCAGCCAACATCAGGGGGCAGCGGAGACCCAGTACTTC.

The chain carries TRBV6-5 and TRBJ2-3; TRBD1 matches at 9 bases. The CDR3 is made up of 14 amino acids. The germline gives CDR1 MNHEY, CDR2 SVGAGI. Trimming removed 4 bases from V and 5 bases from J; junction bases left unmatched: 4. CDR3 in amino acids: CASSSDRGGDTQYF. In DNA form, the CDR3 reads TGTGCCAGCAGTTCGGACAGGGGCGGAGATACGCAGTATTTT.